This TCR beta chain is drawn from a study of blood T cell repertoires in COVID-19 (dated by TCRdb to 2019 to 2021). Notes on the research overall: The collaborator samples originated in the United States, Italy and Spain and spanned the acute and convalescent phases of COVID-19. Nearly every sample came with metadata listing a de-identified subject ID, COVID-19 status, age in years and sex. The repertoires were made available in a free public database intended to serve as a resource for research on the immune response to SARS-CoV-2. Where available, HLA class I and class II types were taken from metadata supplied by the sample provider and were not determined by assay-based typing. Subjects who had been exposed to COVID-19, were actively infected with it, or had recovered from it provided the deeply sampled blood TCRbeta repertoires that made up the dataset. The material from the prospective study consisted of cDNA or gDNA derived from T cells, B-cell-depleted T cells, or PBMCs. The samples were drawn from two sources: the first 160 participants of the ongoing ImmuneRACE study, and fewer than 1,500 subjects contributed by 6 global collaborators.

Broader findings and caveats from the paper: How much clinical and demographic metadata was included differed by source and by participant, and the metadata was provided uncurated.

In the prospective study, participants were about 18 to 90 years old, resided in about two dozen geographic areas of the United States, and were enrolled through a virtual design. To assign participants to cohorts, the prospective study relied on clinical history that participants themselves reported in a screening survey and a study questionnaire. For ImmuneRACE Cohort 3, a participant was defined as recovered based on two consecutive negative NP/OP PCR tests, clearance by a healthcare professional, or resolution of symptoms. Mobile phlebotomists in the prospective study collected whole blood, serum and a nasopharyngeal or oropharyngeal swab from every participant. Additional blood draws and questionnaires over an approximately two-month period could optionally be provided by prospective study participants. Blood samples from the prospective study were shipped frozen or at room temperature prior to DNA extraction.

The trim is 3 bases for V and 10 bases for J, with a gap of 13 bases between the germline ends. CDR1 MDHEN and CDR2 SYDVKM are derived from the germline V gene. The CDR3 contains 14 residues, cysteine and phenylalanine counted. Only the CDR3 region is kept as DNA, spanning 42 bases read in frame from base 1. Comments on this clone: It has no known antigen specificity. No base quality values were provided; no much bigger clone lies one nucleotide off.

The immunoSEQ Assay, a bias-controlled multiplex PCR, was used to amplify TCRbeta CDR3 regions from genomic DNA. The authors' pipeline ran thus. Nucleated cell counts per sample were estimated from amplification of reference gene primers within the assay. Sequence reads were collapsed and filtered to measure the absolute abundance of every unique TCRbeta CDR3 rearrangement. For each sample, productive Simpson clonality was calculated as the square root of Simpson's diversity index over productive rearrangements. Here the immuneACCESS table is served through TCRdb, limited to in-frame sequences with V and J called. Missing clones are a known gap in these copies; in checked studies unresolved V genes cover under half, and the rest lacks a known reason. The V and J calls and clone size were taken over from that table, and D and trimming were inferred from the DNA. Recorded for this sample are a few hundred thousand clones; over 80% of them occurred a single time. The leading ten clones occupy less than 6.5% of the sample.

In this chain, TRBV28 is recombined with TRBJ1-6; the D gene cannot be named for sure. This TCR was sampled from a man aged 25-45 years who had recovered from COVID-19. What was sequenced was PBMCs or T cells enriched from blood (not recorded which). The CDR3 protein is CASSFRPGNSPLHF. The base sequence is TGTGCCAGCAGTTTCAGGCCCGGGAACTCACCCCTCCACTTT.